Shown below are 32 T cell receptor beta chains from a single sample sequenced in a study of identical twins. In TCRdb, the 5' RACE reads were re-called with MiXCR into one record per CDR3 protein. This repertoire shows about 700,000 distinct CDR3 sequences, approximately 9% found once; its top ten account for approximately 0.94%. This same sample was also taken into another study, of yellow fever vaccine responses in identical twins.

The sequenced material came from PBMCs. Source of these receptors: a woman under 30 in good health.

V and J are TRBV14 and TRBJ2-1; 10 nucleotides align to TRBD2. Germline values: CDR1 SGHDN, CDR2 FVKESK. With V trimmed by 4 bases and J by 10 bases, 10 bases remained unmatched. This CDR3 contains 15 residues. CDR3 sequence (DNA): TGTGCCAGCAGCCGGGGCAAGCGGGAGGGTCGGGAGCAGTTCTTC. Translated, it gives CASSRGKREGREQFF.

This clonotype appeared a few times. This rearrangement joins TRBV28 to TRBJ2-3; the D is unclear. Germline CDR1 reads MDHEN; CDR2 reads SYDVKM. The length of the CDR3 is 12 residues. Trimming stripped 6 bases from V and 7 bases from J, with 11 bases between. CDR3 nucleotide sequence: TGTGCCAGCAGCTTAGAAGTAAATACGCAGTATTTT. Translation: CASSLEVNTQYF. Looking up the rest from reference TRBV28 and TRBJ2-3 gives the full variable domain: DVKVTQSSRYLVKRTGEKVFLECVQDMDHENMFWYRQDPGLGLRLIYFSYDVKMKEKGDIPEGYSVSREKKERFSLILESASTNQTSMYLCASSLEVNTQYFGPGTRLTVL.

This clonotype was counted only a few times. This chain connects TRBV29-1 to TRBJ2-7; a possible D gene is TRBD2 (5 bases). Germline V gene data show CDR1 as SQVTM and CDR2 as ANQGSEA. There are 14 residues in the CDR3. V lost 4 bases, J lost 3 bases, and 16 bases lay in between. Written as DNA, the CDR3 is TGCAGCGTTGTAGGGATTTTAGGAGGCTACGAGCAGTACTTC. Translating it yields CSVVGILGGYEQYF.

In this sample, this clonotype turned up a few times. The chain combines TRBV14 with TRBJ1-2; D gene ambiguous. The germline CDR1 and CDR2 sequences are SGHDN and FVKESK. CDR3 length equals 15 residues. V was cut by 0 bases and J by 7 bases, with 15 bases left in between. The CDR3 loop reads CASSQDRVGSFGYTF. The CDR3 DNA reads TGTGCCAGCAGCCAAGATAGGGTCGGATCGTTTGGCTACACCTTC.

This clonotype was recorded at least ten times. The chain couples TRBV5-1 to TRBJ2-4; 12 bases fit TRBD1. The CDR3 loop spans 14 amino acids. J was trimmed by 8 bases and V by 4 bases; bases with no gene match: 4. CDR1 and CDR2 (germline): SGHRS, YFSETQ. The CDR3 loop reads CASSPGTGGYIQYF. CDR3 nucleotides: TGCGCCAGCAGCCCCGGGACAGGGGGCTACATTCAGTACTTC.

In this sample, this clonotype turned up many times. CDR3 region: CASSQAREGYNEQFF. CDR3 bases: TGCGCCAGCAGCCAAGCGCGGGAGGGGTACAATGAGCAGTTCTTC. V gene TRBV4-1 combines with J gene TRBJ2-1; 9 bases are a match to TRBD2. The V gene end was trimmed by 1 base and the J gene end by 4 bases; junction bases not matched to a gene: 2. This CDR3 has 15 amino acids. Germline V CDR1 and CDR2: MGHRA, YSYEKL.

The sample holds many counts of this clonotype. The J gene is TRBJ1-2, the V gene TRBV29-1; 12 nucleotides align to TRBD1. The CDR3 covers 13 residues. CDR1 and CDR2 (germline): SQVTM, ANQGSEA. V lost 8 bases and J lost 3; bases outside the gene matches: 4. The CDR3 DNA reads as TGCAGCCCCGGGACAGGGGGCTACTATGGCTACACCTTC. This gives the protein CSPGTGGYYGYTF. The full variable domain, completed using reference TRBV29-1 and TRBJ1-2, is SAVISQKPSRDICQRGTSLTIQCQVDSQVTMMFWYRQQPGQSLTLIATANQGSEATYESGFVIDKFPISRPNLTFSTLTVSNMSPEDSSIYLCSPGTGGYYGYTFGSGTRLTVV.

This clonotype was observed a handful of times. The chain recombines TRBV14 with TRBJ1-3; D is unclear. V was cut by 0 bases and J by 7 bases, with 13 bases left in between. The CDR3 contains 15 residues. Looked up from germline, CDR1 is SGHDN and CDR2 is FVKESK. CDR3 region: CASSQDHSLGNTIYF. DNA of the CDR3: TGTGCCAGCAGCCAAGATCACAGTCTCGGGAACACCATATATTTT.

This clonotype was seen more than once but under ten times. The chain is built from TRBV7-9 and TRBJ2-5; D is unclear. The CDR3 contains 15 residues. Trimming stripped 5 bases from V and 1 base from J, with 14 bases between. Germline-derived CDR1 and CDR2 are SEHNR and FQNEAQ (reference sequence). CDR3 loop: CASSPDRPSQETQYF. The CDR3 DNA reads TGTGCCAGCAGCCCGGACCGACCTTCCCAAGAGACCCAGTACTTC.

V gene TRBV14 combines with J gene TRBJ2-7; D perhaps matches TRBD1 (6 bases). This CDR3 spans 15 amino acids. Trimming took 5 bases from V and 4 from J, leaving 18 bases between them. Germline V gives CDR1 SGHDN, CDR2 FVKESK. The CDR3 DNA sequence: TGTGCCAGCAGCTGGGGACATTTGATGGAGTACGAGCAGTACTTC. Residues: CASSWGHLMEYEQYF.

This clonotype was detected only a few times. The V and J genes are TRBV6-5 and TRBJ2-1; D is ambiguous. Germline V lookup: CDR1 MNHEY, CDR2 SVGAGI. The V end lost 2 bases, the J end lost 0 bases, and 11 bases lay between the germline ends. This CDR3 has 16 residues. DNA for the CDR3: TGTGCCAGCAGTTACCCTGAATTTAGCTCCTACAATGAGCAGTTCTTC. Protein product: CASSYPEFSSYNEQFF.

This clonotype was seen ten or more times. The V gene is TRBV25-1, the J gene TRBJ2-6; the D is unclear. V lost 0 bases and J lost 0, with 6 bases in between. CDR1 is MGHDK and CDR2 is SYGVNS in the germline V gene. CDR3 length equals 16 residues. CDR3 in amino acids: CASSEYGSSGANVLTF. DNA of the CDR3: TGTGCCAGCAGTGAATACGGAAGCTCTGGGGCCAACGTCCTGACTTTC.

Ten or more counts support this clonotype. V is TRBV20-1 and J is TRBJ2-1; possible D gene TRBD1, 5 bases. With 3 bases removed from V and 8 bases from J, the gap between germline ends came to 23 bases. The CDR3 covers 16 residues. CDR1 and CDR2 from the germline V gene are DFQATT and SNEGSKA (reference sequence). The CDR3: CSASSVDQGPFDEQFF. For the CDR3, the DNA is TGCAGTGCTAGCTCTGTTGATCAGGGCCCTTTCGATGAGCAGTTCTTC.

CDR3 DNA sequence: TGCGCCAGCAGCCTTGATGGTCAAGCTAACTATGGCTACACCTTC. It yields the protein CASSLDGQANYGYTF. The rearrangement joins TRBV5-1 to TRBJ1-2; D is unresolved. Germline V gene lookup returns CDR1 SGHRS and CDR2 YFSETQ. The CDR3 covers 15 residues. V lost 4 bases, J lost 0 bases, and 13 bases lay in between.

In this sample, this clonotype turned up many times. V usage is TRBV7-2 and J usage is TRBJ2-7, with D maybe TRBD2 (6 bases). CDR3 length equals 14 residues. V was trimmed by 7 bases and J by 6 bases, leaving 19 bases between them. The germline V gene has CDR1 SGHTA and CDR2 FQGNSA. In DNA, the CDR3 is TGTGCCAGCACCCATTGGGGGGAGGTAGCCGAGCAGTACTTC. Its protein product is CASTHWGEVAEQYF.

This clonotype showed up many times. CDR3 DNA: TGTGCCAGCAGTTCCTTGGACTCCTACGAGCAGTACTTC. This encodes CASSSLDSYEQYF. The V call is TRBV27, the J call TRBJ2-7; D not certain. Trimming stripped 4 bases from V and 0 bases from J, with 7 bases between. Looked up from germline, CDR1 is MNHEY and CDR2 is SMNVEV (reference sequence). CDR3 length: 13 residues.

This clonotype was observed a handful of times. This chain connects TRBV7-9 to TRBJ2-7; TRBD1 matches at 7 bases. The CDR3 sequence is 15 residues long. The germline V gene has CDR1 SEHNR and CDR2 FQNEAQ (reference sequence). The J segment lost 7 bases and the V segment lost 2 bases, leaving 11 bases of the junction unmatched. CDR3 region: CASSLIGGPLGEQYF. The CDR3 DNA reads TGTGCCAGCAGCTTAATAGGGGGCCCGCTCGGGGAGCAGTACTTC.

Ten or more counts support this clonotype. This chain connects TRBV3-1 to TRBJ2-5; no firm D call. CDR3 length: 13 amino acids. V lost 2 bases and J 1 base, leaving 5 bases between the germline ends. Germline V gives CDR1 LGHDT, CDR2 YNNKEL (reference sequence). The CDR3 region is CASSQLLQETQYF. DNA for the CDR3: TGTGCCAGCAGCCAACTTCTCCAAGAGACCCAGTACTTC.

This clonotype was seen a few times. This CDR3 is CASSATLAGGSYEQYF. The CDR3 DNA reads TGCGCCAGCAGCGCAACTCTAGCGGGAGGGTCCTACGAGCAGTACTTC. The rearrangement joins TRBV5-1 to TRBJ2-7; the match to TRBD2 covers 12 bases. Per germline, CDR1 SGHRS and CDR2 YFSETQ. CDR3 size: 16 residues. The V gene end was trimmed by 4 bases and the J gene end by 1 base; junction bases not matched to a gene: 6. The full variable domain, its missing parts supplied by reference TRBV5-1 and TRBJ2-7, is KAGVTQTPRYLIKTRGQQVTLSCSPISGHRSVSWYQQTPGQGLQFLFEYFSETQRNKGNFPGRFSGRQFSNSRSEMNVSTLELGDSALYLCASSATLAGGSYEQYFGPGTRLTVT.

The table lists this clonotype with many counts. This chain's CDR3 is CASSLVVTSGRSSYNEQFF. Written as DNA, the CDR3 is TGTGCCAGCAGCTTAGTGGTTACTAGCGGGAGATCATCCTACAATGAGCAGTTCTTC. This chain connects TRBV11-2 to TRBJ2-1; 11 positions agree with TRBD2. V gave up 1 base and J gave up 1 base; unmatched junction bases: 9. The CDR3 is made up of 19 amino acids. Germline V lookup: CDR1 SGHAT, CDR2 FQNNGV.

This clonotype was recorded many times. V usage is TRBV7-2 and J usage is TRBJ2-4, with D maybe TRBD1 (7 bases). The V gene lost 2 bases and the J gene lost 9 bases, with 17 bases spanning the gap. The CDR3 has 15 residues. CDR1 is SGHTA and CDR2 is FQGNSA in the germline V gene. The CDR3, as DNA: TGTGCCAGCAGCTTAACAGGGGACTCAAGGAGCATTCAGTACTTC. As protein: CASSLTGDSRSIQYF.

This chain joins TRBV29-1 and TRBJ2-7; 9 bases are shared with TRBD1. Germline trimming cut 0 bases from V and 1 base from J; bases unmatched to any gene: 7. Germline assignment: CDR1 SQVTM and CDR2 ANQGSEA. The CDR3 contains 16 residues. CDR3 in DNA: TGCAGCGTTGAAGATACGGGGGACAGGGTGTCCTACGAGCAGTACTTC. Translated: CSVEDTGDRVSYEQYF.

This clonotype was counted only a few times. This rearrangement joins TRBV27 to TRBJ2-7; D not resolved. The ends were cut back, 4 bases at V and 6 bases at J, with 16 bases in the middle. Germline values: CDR1 MNHEY, CDR2 SMNVEV (reference sequence). The CDR3 has 14 amino acids. DNA for the CDR3: TGTGCCAGCAGTTCCCCGCTAGTGATAGGCGAGCAGTACTTC. It encodes CASSSPLVIGEQYF.

This clonotype came up a few times. This rearrangement joins TRBV12-3 or TRBV12-4 to TRBJ2-2, with unresolved D. Trimming left V 2 bases short and J 4 bases short, with 14 bases between. CDR3 length: 16 amino acids. CDR3: CASSLPLTSITGELFF. The DNA of the CDR3 is TGTGCCAGCAGTTTACCTCTGACGTCGATCACCGGGGAGCTGTTTTTT.

This clonotype turned up a few times. The gene calls are TRBV25-1 and TRBJ1-6; D is perhaps TRBD1 (5 bases). The CDR3 totals 15 residues. The germline V and J ends were trimmed by 4 bases and 6 bases, with 13 bases remaining between them. In germline, CDR1 is MGHDK, CDR2 SYGVNS. DNA for the CDR3: TGTGCCAGCAGTGGAGGCCGGGACGGTAATTCACCCCTCCACTTT. Translated, it gives CASSGGRDGNSPLHF.

V is TRBV29-1 and J is TRBJ2-3; D possibly uses TRBD1 or TRBD2 (5 bases each). Germline V lookup: CDR1 SQVTM, CDR2 ANQGSEA. V lost 4 bases to trimming and J lost 0 bases, with 8 bases between them. There are 13 residues in the CDR3. The CDR3 sequence: CSVGRDSTDTQYF. The CDR3 nucleotides read TGCAGCGTTGGTCGGGACAGCACAGATACGCAGTATTTT.

This chain uses TRBV7-2 with TRBJ2-2, with D uncertain. This CDR3 spans 17 amino acids. Germline V gene sequence: CDR1 SGHTA, CDR2 FQGNSA. Trimming took 1 base from V and 2 from J, leaving 14 bases between them. The CDR3 loop reads CASSLVGSARNTGELFF. The CDR3 DNA reads as TGTGCCAGCAGCTTAGTGGGCTCCGCGAGAAACACCGGGGAGCTGTTTTTT.

This clonotype was seen ten or more times. The chain links TRBV11-2 to TRBJ2-3, with TRBD2 as a possible D gene (5 bases). This CDR3 region has 15 residues. CDR1 SGHAT and CDR2 FQNNGV come from the germline V gene. Deletions cut 0 bases from V and 6 bases from J, with 13 bases between. DNA for the CDR3: TGTGCCAGCAGCTTAGACCCTTCGCCGGGGGATACGCAGTATTTT. Its protein product is CASSLDPSPGDTQYF.

This clonotype was observed a few times. V usage is TRBV6-2 or TRBV6-3 and J usage is TRBJ2-7; D is unclear. The germline V gene has CDR1 MNHEY and CDR2 SVGEGT. This CDR3 spans 11 amino acids. V lost 0 bases to trimming and J lost 6 bases, with 3 bases between them. This CDR3 reads CASSYSFEQYF. The CDR3 region has the DNA TGTGCCAGCAGTTACTCTTTCGAGCAGTACTTC.

Only one count was recorded for this clonotype. V gene TRBV14 combines with J gene TRBJ2-3; D ambiguous. Germline V gene data show CDR1 as SGHDN and CDR2 as FVKESK. Between the trimmed V and J ends, which lost 1 base and 9 bases, there was a span of 5 bases. This CDR3 spans 11 amino acids. The CDR3 is CASSQVATQYF. The CDR3 DNA follows: TGTGCCAGCAGCCAAGTGGCAACGCAGTATTTT.

Details on this clonotype: With a much larger clone just one base away, this may be a read error. V is TRBV7-9 and J is TRBJ2-1; tentative D call: TRBD2 (6 bases). This CDR3 has 16 residues. Germline lookup yields CDR1 SEHNR and CDR2 FQNEAQ (reference sequence). CDR3 sequence: CPSSLAVQGSYNEQFF. The CDR3 nucleotides read TGTCCCAGCAGCTTAGCGGTTCAGGGCTCCTACAATGAGCAGTTCTTC.

This clonotype was observed many times. The V gene is TRBV5-1, the J gene TRBJ2-3; TRBD2 aligns across 7 bases. V was pared by 0 bases and J by 1 base, with 8 bases of the junction left unmatched. The CDR3 is made up of 17 amino acids. CDR1 is SGHRS, CDR2 YFSETQ, per germline. CDR3 in DNA: TGCGCCAGCAGCTTGGCCCCGGGACTACGGGGCACAGATACGCAGTATTTT. Protein: CASSLAPGLRGTDTQYF.